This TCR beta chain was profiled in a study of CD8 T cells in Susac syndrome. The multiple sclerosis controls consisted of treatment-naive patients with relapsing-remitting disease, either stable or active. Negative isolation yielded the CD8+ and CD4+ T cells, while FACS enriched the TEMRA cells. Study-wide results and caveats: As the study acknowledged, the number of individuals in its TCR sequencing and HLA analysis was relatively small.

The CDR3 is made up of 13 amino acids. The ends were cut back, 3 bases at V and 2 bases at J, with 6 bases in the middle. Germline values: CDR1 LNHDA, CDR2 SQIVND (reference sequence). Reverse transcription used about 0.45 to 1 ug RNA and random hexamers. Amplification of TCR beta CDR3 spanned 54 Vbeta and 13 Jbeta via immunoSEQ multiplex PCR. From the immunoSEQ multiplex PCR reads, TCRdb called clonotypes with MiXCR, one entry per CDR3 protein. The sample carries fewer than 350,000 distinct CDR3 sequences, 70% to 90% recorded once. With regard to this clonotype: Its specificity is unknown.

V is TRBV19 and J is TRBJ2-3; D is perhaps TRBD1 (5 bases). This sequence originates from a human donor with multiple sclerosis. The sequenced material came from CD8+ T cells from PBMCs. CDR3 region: CASSIGHTDTQYF. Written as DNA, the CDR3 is TGTGCCAGTAGTATCGGACACACAGATACGCAGTATTTT. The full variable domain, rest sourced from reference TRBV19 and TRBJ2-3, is DGGITQSPKYLFRKEGQNVTLSCEQNLNHDAMYWYRQDPGQGLRLIYYSQIVNDFQKGDIAEGYSVSREKKESFPLTVTSAQKNPTAFYLCASSIGHTDTQYFGPGTRLTVL.